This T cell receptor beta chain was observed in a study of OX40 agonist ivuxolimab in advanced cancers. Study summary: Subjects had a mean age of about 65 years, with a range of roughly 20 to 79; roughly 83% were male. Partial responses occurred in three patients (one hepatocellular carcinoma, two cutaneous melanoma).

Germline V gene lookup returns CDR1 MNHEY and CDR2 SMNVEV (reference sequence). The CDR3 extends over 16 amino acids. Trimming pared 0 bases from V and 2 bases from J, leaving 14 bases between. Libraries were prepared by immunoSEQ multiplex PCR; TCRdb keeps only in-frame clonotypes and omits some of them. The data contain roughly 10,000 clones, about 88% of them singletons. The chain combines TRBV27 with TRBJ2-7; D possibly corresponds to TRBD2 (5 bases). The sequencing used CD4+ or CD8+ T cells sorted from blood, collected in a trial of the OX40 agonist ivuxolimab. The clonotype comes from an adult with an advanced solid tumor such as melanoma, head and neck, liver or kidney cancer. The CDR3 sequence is CASSLSVGVIAYEQYF. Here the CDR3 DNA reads TGTGCCAGCAGTTTATCTGTCGGGGTAATAGCCTACGAGCAGTACTTC.